One sample yielded the 3 T cell receptor beta chains listed below, sequenced in a study of spatial heterogeneity in lung cancer. TCRdb ran MiXCR on the 5' RACE reads and lists one entry per CDR3 protein. The table shows tens of thousands of distinct CDR3 sequences, with roughly 13% occurring only once. Time point in this sample: sample taken at primary tumor resection. Unsorted tumor, nontumor lung tissue or cryopreserved PBMC supplied the whole RNA. The source material was PBMCs, sampled at surgery. The receptors here all came from a male donor with early-stage non-small cell lung cancer.

This clonotype came up a few times. The chain combines TRBV20-1 with TRBJ1-1, with no clear D. The V gene lost 1 base and the J gene lost 6 bases, with 6 bases spanning the gap. The CDR3 spans 11 residues. The germline gives CDR1 DFQATT, CDR2 SNEGSKA (reference sequence). CDR3 bases: TGCAGTGCTAGAGTAACGCCTGAAGCTTTCTTT. Protein: CSARVTPEAFF.

This clonotype was observed many times. The chain combines TRBV2 with TRBJ1-5; D not resolved. The length of the CDR3 is 14 residues. V was cut by 1 base and J by 0 bases, with 4 bases left in between. Germline values: CDR1 SNHLY, CDR2 FYNNEI. This CDR3 is CASSEGSSNQPQHF. CDR3 nucleotide sequence: TGTGCCAGCAGTGAAGGCAGTAGCAATCAGCCCCAGCATTTT.

A few counts support this clonotype. The chain uses TRBV29-1 and TRBJ2-4, with a tentative D call TRBD2 (5 bases). Germline V gives CDR1 SQVTM, CDR2 ANQGSEA. The V and J ends lost 4 bases and 4 bases respectively, with 14 bases between them. CDR3 length equals 14 residues. CDR3 DNA: TGCAGCGTTGTGAATCCGGGGAAGAAAAACATTCAGTACTTC. Translating it yields CSVVNPGKKNIQYF.